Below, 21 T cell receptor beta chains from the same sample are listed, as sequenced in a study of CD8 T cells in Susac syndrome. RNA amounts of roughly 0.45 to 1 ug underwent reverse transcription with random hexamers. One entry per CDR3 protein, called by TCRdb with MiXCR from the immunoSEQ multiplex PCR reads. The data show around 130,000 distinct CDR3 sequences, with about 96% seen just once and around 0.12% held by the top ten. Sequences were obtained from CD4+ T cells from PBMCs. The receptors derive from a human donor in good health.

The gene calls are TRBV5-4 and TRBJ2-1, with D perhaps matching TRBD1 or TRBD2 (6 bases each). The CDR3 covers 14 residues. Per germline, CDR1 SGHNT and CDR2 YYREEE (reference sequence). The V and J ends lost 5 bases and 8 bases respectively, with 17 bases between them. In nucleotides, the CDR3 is TGTGCCAGCAGGGGGGGCCTGATGGGTCATGAGCAGTTCTTC. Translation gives CASRGGLMGHEQFF.

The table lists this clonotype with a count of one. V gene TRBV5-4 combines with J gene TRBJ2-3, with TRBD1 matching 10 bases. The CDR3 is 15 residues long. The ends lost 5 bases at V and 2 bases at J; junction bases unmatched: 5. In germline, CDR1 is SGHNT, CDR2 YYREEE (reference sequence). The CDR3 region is CASRAGTGDTDTQYF. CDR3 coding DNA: TGTGCCAGCAGGGCCGGGACAGGGGACACAGATACGCAGTATTTT.

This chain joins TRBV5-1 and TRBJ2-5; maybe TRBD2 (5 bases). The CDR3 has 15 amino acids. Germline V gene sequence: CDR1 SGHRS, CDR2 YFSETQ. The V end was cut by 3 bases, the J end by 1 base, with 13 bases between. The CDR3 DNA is TGCGCCAGCAGCTCAAGCGGAGCGGCCCAAGAGACCCAGTACTTC. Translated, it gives CASSSSGAAQETQYF.

CDR3 protein: CASSRGGTGELFF. As DNA, the CDR3 is TGTGCCAGCAGTCGCGGGGGTACCGGGGAGCTGTTTTTT. The chain uses TRBV3-1 and TRBJ2-2, with 7 positions matching TRBD2. Germline values: CDR1 LGHDT, CDR2 YNNKEL (reference sequence). Trimming took 6 bases from V and 5 from J; bases not matched to a gene: 3. The CDR3 length is 13 residues.

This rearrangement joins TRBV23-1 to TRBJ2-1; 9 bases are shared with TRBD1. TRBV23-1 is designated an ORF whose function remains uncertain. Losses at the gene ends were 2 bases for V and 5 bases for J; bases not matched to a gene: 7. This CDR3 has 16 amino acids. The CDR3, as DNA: TGCGCCAGCAGTCAAAGGGACAGGGTGACCCACAATGAGCAGTTCTTC. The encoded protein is CASSQRDRVTHNEQFF.

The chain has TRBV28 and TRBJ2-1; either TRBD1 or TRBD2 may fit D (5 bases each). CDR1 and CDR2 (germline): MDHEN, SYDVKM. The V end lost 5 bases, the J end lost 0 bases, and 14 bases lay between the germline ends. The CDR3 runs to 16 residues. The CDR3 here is CASSTLGVASYNEQFF. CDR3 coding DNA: TGTGCCAGCAGTACCCTGGGGGTAGCCTCCTACAATGAGCAGTTCTTC.

CDR3 loop: CASSLGLAGDEQFF. DNA for the CDR3: TGTGCCAGCAGCCTCGGACTAGCGGGAGACGAGCAGTTCTTC. V usage is TRBV7-9 and J usage is TRBJ2-1, with 13 bases fitting TRBD2. Germline values: CDR1 SEHNR, CDR2 FQNEAQ (reference sequence). The CDR3 is made up of 14 amino acids. Germline trimming cut 5 bases from V and 10 bases from J; bases unmatched to any gene: 5. Filled out from reference TRBV7-9 and TRBJ2-1, the complete variable domain reads DTGVSQNPRHKITKRGQNVTFRCDPISEHNRLYWYRQTLGQGPEFLTYFQNEAQLEKSRLLSDRFSAERPKGSFSTLEIQRTEQGDSAMYLCASSLGLAGDEQFFGPGTRLTVL.

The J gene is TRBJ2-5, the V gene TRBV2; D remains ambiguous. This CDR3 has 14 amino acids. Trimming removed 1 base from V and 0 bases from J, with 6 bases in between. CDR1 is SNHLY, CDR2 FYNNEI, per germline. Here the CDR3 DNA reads TGTGCCAGCAGTGAAGGGCACTACCAAGAGACCCAGTACTTC. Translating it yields CASSEGHYQETQYF.

Written as DNA, the CDR3 is TGTGCCAGCAGCTCAGGGGGCCCCACCTACAATGAGCAGTTCTTC. It specifies CASSSGGPTYNEQFF. The chain couples TRBV7-9 to TRBJ2-1; TRBD1 aligns across 8 bases. V shed 4 bases, J shed 2 bases, and the junction held 4 bases outside the gene matches. The CDR3 runs to 15 residues. CDR1 is SEHNR, CDR2 FQNEAQ, per germline (reference sequence).

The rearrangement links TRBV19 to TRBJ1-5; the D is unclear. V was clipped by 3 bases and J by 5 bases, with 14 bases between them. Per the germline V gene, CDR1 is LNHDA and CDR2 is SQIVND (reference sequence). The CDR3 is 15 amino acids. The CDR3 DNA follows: TGTGCCAGTAGTATGGGAGGGCTTGAGGATCAGCCCCAGCATTTT. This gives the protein CASSMGGLEDQPQHF.

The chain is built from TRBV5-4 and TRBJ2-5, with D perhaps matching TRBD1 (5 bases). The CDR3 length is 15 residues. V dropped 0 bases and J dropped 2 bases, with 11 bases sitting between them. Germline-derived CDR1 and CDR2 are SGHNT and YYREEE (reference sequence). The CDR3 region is CASSLVISGQETQYF. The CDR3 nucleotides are TGTGCCAGCAGCTTGGTTATTTCAGGGCAAGAGACCCAGTACTTC.

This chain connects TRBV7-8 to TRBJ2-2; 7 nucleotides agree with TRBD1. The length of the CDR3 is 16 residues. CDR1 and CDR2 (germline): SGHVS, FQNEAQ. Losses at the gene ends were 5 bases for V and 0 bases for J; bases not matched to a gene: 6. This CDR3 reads CASSLRRGPNTGELFF. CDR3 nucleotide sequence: TGTGCCAGCAGCCTCAGAAGGGGGCCGAACACCGGGGAGCTGTTTTTT.

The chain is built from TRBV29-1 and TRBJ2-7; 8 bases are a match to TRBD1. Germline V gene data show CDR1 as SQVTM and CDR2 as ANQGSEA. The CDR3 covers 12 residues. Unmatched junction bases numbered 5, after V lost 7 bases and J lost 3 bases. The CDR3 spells CSAGTGYYEQYF. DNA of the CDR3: TGCAGCGCCGGGACAGGCTACTACGAGCAGTACTTC.

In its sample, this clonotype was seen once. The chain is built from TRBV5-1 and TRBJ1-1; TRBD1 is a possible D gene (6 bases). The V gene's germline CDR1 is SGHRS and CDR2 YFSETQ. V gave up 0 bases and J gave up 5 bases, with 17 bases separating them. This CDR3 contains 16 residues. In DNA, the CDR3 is TGCGCCAGCAGCTTGGCAAACGCGGGGGCGGGGACTGAAGCTTTCTTT. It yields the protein CASSLANAGAGTEAFF. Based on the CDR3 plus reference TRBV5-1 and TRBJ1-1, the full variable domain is KAGVTQTPRYLIKTRGQQVTLSCSPISGHRSVSWYQQTPGQGLQFLFEYFSETQRNKGNFPGRFSGRQFSNSRSEMNVSTLELGDSALYLCASSLANAGAGTEAFFGQGTRLTVV.

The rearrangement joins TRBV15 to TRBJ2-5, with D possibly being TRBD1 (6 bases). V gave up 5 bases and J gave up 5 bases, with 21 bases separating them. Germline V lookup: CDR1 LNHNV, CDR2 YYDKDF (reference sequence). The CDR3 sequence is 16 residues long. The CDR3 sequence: CATSPPRYGGAETQYF. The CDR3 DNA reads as TGTGCCACCAGCCCCCCCCGATATGGGGGCGCGGAGACCCAGTACTTC.

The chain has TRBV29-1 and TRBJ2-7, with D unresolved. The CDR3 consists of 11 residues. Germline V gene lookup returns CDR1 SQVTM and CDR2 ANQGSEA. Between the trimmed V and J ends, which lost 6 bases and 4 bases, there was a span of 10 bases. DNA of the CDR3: TGCAGCGTGGGCGGAAATTACGAGCAGTACTTC. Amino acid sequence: CSVGGNYEQYF.

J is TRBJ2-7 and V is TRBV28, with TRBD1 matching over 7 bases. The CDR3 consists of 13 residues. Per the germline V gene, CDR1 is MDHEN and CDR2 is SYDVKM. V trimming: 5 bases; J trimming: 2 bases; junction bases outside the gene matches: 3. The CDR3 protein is CASSDRAAYEQYF. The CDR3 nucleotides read TGTGCCAGCAGTGACAGGGCGGCCTACGAGCAGTACTTC.

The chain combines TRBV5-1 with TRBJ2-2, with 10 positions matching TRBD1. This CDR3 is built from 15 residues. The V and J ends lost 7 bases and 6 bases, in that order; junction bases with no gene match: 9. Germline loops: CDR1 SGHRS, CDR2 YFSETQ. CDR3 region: CASGRTGGLPGELFF. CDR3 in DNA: TGCGCCAGCGGCCGGACAGGGGGTCTCCCCGGGGAGCTGTTTTTT.

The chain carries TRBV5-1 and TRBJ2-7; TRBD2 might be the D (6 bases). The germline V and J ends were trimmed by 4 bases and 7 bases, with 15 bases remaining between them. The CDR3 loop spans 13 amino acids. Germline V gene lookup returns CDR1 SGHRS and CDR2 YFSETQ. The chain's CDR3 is CASSVTPAGEQYF. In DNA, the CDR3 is TGCGCCAGCAGCGTTACACCAGCGGGTGAGCAGTACTTC.

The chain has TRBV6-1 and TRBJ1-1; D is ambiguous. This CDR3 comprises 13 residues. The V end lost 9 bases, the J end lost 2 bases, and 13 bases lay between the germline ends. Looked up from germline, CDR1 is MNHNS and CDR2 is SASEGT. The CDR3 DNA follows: TGTGCCAGTACGTCTGACCGTAACACTGAAGCTTTCTTT. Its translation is CASTSDRNTEAFF.

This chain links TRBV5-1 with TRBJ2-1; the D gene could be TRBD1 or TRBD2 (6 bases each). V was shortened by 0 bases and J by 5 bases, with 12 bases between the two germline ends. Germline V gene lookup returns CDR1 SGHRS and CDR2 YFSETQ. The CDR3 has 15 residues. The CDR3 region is CASSLEGGLNNEQFF. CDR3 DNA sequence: TGCGCCAGCAGCTTGGAGGGGGGACTTAACAATGAGCAGTTCTTC.